The clone carrying this TCR beta chain was observed a handful of times. Sequenced by immunoSEQ multiplex PCR; TCRdb stores in-frame clones only, minus some. The sample carries 70,000 to 80,000 clones, over 75% recorded once. The sample belongs to a study of cytotoxic CD8 clonotypes in ibrutinib-treated CLL. Study at large: A mean of about 250,000 productive templates and tens of thousands of productive rearrangements was obtained per sample.

CDR1 SGHTA and CDR2 FQGNSA come from the germline V gene. This CDR3 is 15 amino acids long. J was trimmed by 7 bases and V by 4 bases; bases with no gene match: 8. Approximately 2 micrograms of genomic DNA (from cryopreserved PBMCs) were used for TCR beta libraries. This specimen consisted of PBMCs, obtained at disease progression, from a patient treated with ibrutinib. This chain joins TRBV7-2 and TRBJ1-4; 8 bases align to TRBD1. The TCR originated in a human donor with chronic lymphocytic leukemia. Here the CDR3 reads CASSSQTGVGEKLFF. The CDR3 bases are TGTGCCAGCAGCTCCCAGACAGGGGTGGGTGAAAAACTGTTTTTT.